This section outlines one T cell receptor beta chain sequence together with its context. Its antigen is currently unknown. The data are from a study of shared clonotypes between healthy human individuals. Study-level background: Donors consisted of a couple of women and a few men between 18 and 49. The study, taken as a whole, reports: Inspection by rarefaction showed sorted-subset sequencing to be incomplete despite large depth.

The germline CDR1 and CDR2 sequences are MNHEY and SMNVEV (reference sequence). This CDR3 has 16 amino acids. With 0 bases clipped from V and 2 bases from J, the junction kept 3 bases outside the gene matches. Assay execution proceeded at the deep level. Only in-frame clones appear in the TCRdb table, and some are missing; sequencing was by immunoSEQ multiplex PCR. The sample consists of over 95,000 clones, around two thirds of them appearing once. This sequence was found in a woman aged 25-40 years in good health. The sample comprised memory CD8+ T cells sorted from blood. Subset noted: CD45RO+ cells pooled with CCR7-negative TemRA cells. This chain links TRBV27 with TRBJ2-2, with TRBD2 identical over 7 bases. The CDR3: CASSLSERDNTGELFF. CDR3 in DNA: TGTGCCAGCAGTTTATCGGAGCGGGACAACACCGGGGAGCTGTTTTTT.